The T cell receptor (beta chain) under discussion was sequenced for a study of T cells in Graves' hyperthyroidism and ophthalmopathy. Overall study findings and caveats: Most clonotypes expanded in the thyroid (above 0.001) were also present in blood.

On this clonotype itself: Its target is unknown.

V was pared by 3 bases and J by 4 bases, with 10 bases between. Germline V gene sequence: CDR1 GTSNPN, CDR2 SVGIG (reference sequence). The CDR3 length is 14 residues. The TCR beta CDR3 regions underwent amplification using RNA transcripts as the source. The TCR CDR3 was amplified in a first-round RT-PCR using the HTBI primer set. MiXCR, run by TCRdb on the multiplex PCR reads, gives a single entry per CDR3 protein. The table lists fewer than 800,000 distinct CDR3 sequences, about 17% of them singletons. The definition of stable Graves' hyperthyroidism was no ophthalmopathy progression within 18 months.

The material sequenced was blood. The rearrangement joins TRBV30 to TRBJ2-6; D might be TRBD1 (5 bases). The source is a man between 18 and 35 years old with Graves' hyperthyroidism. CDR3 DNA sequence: TGTGCCTGGAGCCGGACAAGGGGGGCCAACGTCCTGACTTTC. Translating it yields CAWSRTRGANVLTF.